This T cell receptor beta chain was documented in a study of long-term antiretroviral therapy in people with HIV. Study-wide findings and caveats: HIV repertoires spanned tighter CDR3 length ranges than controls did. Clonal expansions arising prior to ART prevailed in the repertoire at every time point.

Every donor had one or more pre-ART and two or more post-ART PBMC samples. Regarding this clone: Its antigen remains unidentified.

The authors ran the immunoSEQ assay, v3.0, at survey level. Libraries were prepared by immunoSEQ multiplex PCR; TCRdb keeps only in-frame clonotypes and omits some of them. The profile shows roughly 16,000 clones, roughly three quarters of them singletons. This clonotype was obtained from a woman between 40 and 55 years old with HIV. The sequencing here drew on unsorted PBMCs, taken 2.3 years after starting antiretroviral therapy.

The chain's CDR3 is CASSLGQSETQYF. CDR3 bases: TGCGCCAGCAGCTTGGGACAGTCCGAGACCCAGTACTTC. The rearrangement joins TRBV5-1 to TRBJ2-5, with a weak D call TRBD1 (5 bases). Germline CDR1 SGHRS, CDR2 YFSETQ. Trimming left V 0 bases short and J 5 bases short, with 8 bases between. The CDR3 totals 13 residues.